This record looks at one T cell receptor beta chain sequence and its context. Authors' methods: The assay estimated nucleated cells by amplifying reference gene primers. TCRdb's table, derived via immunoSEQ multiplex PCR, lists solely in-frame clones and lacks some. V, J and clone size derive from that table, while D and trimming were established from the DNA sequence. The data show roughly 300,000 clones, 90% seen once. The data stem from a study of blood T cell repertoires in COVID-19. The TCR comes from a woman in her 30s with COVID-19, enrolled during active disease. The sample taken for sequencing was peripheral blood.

Here the CDR3 reads CAWSSRTWGVNTEAFF. The DNA of the CDR3 is TGTGCCTGGAGTTCCCGTACGTGGGGGGTGAACACTGAAGCTTTCTTT. The J gene is TRBJ1-1, the V gene TRBV30; D is perhaps TRBD1 (5 bases). V lost 2 bases to trimming and J lost 0 bases, with 16 bases between them. CDR1 is GTSNPN, CDR2 SVGIG, per germline (reference sequence). This CDR3 is built from 16 residues. The entire variable domain, with the rest obtained from reference TRBV30 and TRBJ1-1, is as follows: SQTIHQWPATLVQPVGSPLSLECTVEGTSNPNLYWYRQAAGRGLQLLFYSVGIGQISSEVPQNLSASRPQDRQFILSSKKLLLSDSGFYLCAWSSRTWGVNTEAFFGQGTRLTVV.